This T cell receptor beta chain derives from a study of T cell responses to AZD1222 COVID-19 vaccine. Study outcomes and limitations: The study found Spike-specific TCR breadth and depth rose after two AZD1222 doses.

Details on this clone: Its matching antigen is unknown.

The CDR3 has 17 amino acids. Germline V lookup: CDR1 MNHNS, CDR2 SASEGT. The V and J ends lost 4 bases and 4 bases, in that order; junction bases with no gene match: 12. The data were produced by immunoSEQ multiplex PCR, yet TCRdb's version contains in-frame clones alone and is incomplete. The data show about 130,000 clones, with 92% seen just once and under 2% held by the top ten. V gene TRBV6-1 combines with J gene TRBJ2-5; 10 positions agree with TRBD1. The sequenced sample was peripheral blood, obtained on day 0 of AZD1222 vaccination. This clonotype was sampled from an adult in good health. CDR3 in amino acids: CASSARPGQGRRETQYF. CDR3 sequence (DNA): TGTGCCAGCAGTGCTCGGCCGGGACAGGGGAGAAGAGAGACCCAGTACTTC.